Included here is one T cell receptor (beta chain) sequence, with context. Sequencing used immunoSEQ multiplex PCR; TCRdb keeps in-frame clones, though not all of them. The sample lists roughly 190,000 clones; less than 90% were seen once. This specimen belongs to a study of blood T cell repertoires in COVID-19. Across the study: Samples representing acute and convalescent COVID-19 were sourced from the United States, Italy and Spain.

In germline, CDR1 is MNHNY, CDR2 SVGAGI (reference sequence). The CDR3 spans 11 residues. V was shortened by 6 bases and J by 4 bases, with 3 bases between the two germline ends. The rearrangement links TRBV6-6 to TRBJ2-2; D remains unclear. Source material: peripheral blood. This TCR came from a middle-aged woman with acute or convalescent COVID-19. The DNA of the CDR3 is TGTGCCAGCAGACTCACCGGGGAGCTGTTTTTT. This encodes CASRLTGELFF.